This T cell receptor beta chain stems from a study of blood T cells in healthy people across ages (dated by TCRdb to the mid-2010s). Regarding the research as a whole: In model experiments, template switching captured about one uniquely barcoded TCR beta cDNA molecule for every two T cells. The study measured age-related changes in TCR beta repertoire diversity using deep sequencing normalized with unique cDNA molecular identifiers. The donors were divided into four age groups: young (average approximately 17 years), middle-aged (approximately 39), aged (about 61) and long-lived (82). To avoid experimental bias, donors of different ages were distributed randomly across sequencing lanes. Two additional independent replicas of 1 million unique cDNA reads from the same blood draw were analyzed for two donors (one aged 18 to 30 and one aged 80 or older). What the study reported, not specific to this receptor: Estimates of total diversity from one million sequenced T cells were regarded as lower bounds and underestimates. Compared with the aged group, the long-lived group had more naive CD4+ T cells, fewer expanded clones and increased TCR diversity, suggesting age selection. Bulk unsorted PBMC profiling prevented conclusive comparison of naive and antigen-experienced compartments. Observed TCR beta diversity per million T cells fell roughly linearly with age, and a significant reduction was already apparent by age roughly 40. Observed TCR beta diversity correlated strongly with the percentage of naive T cells measured by flow cytometry. Because the CMV infection status of the donors was unknown, age-related changes in expanded clonotypes may potentially have been confounded.

Library preparation used 5' RACE. Sequencing relied on an Illumina HiSeq 2500. A second PCR of roughly 6 to 12 cycles was performed with a sample-barcoded 5' primer and a J-beta primer mix. Each TCR beta cDNA molecule received a unique molecular identifier from a template-switch 5' adaptor carrying 12 random nucleotides. At least 3 million CDR3-containing paired-end reads were obtained from each sample. All of the RNA was converted into first-strand cDNA using the Mint cDNA synthesis kit, with a TRBC-specific oligonucleotide serving as the primer. After uracil-DNA glycosylase treatment, a first 18-cycle PCR used universal primers M1SS and BC2_uni_R on all cDNA. Regarding the original processing steps: For normalization, 1 million high-quality reads, each with a distinct molecular identifier, were randomly selected from each sample. Reads with shared molecular identifiers were discarded instead of being binned into consensus sequences. MiTCR, run with a Q25 quality threshold and the strictest error-elimination algorithm, handled CDR3 identification, clonotype clustering and error correction. A nonparametric unseen species model with Euler transformation was used to estimate a lower bound on total TCR beta diversity. Starting from the raw public reads, TCRdb applied fastp trimming at Q25, assembled clones with MiXCR and retained in-frame beta chains. Rows with one shared CDR3 protein collapse into an entry with the most common genes and DNA. None of the V and J calls come from the authors' own analysis; TCRdb made them. A total of roughly 1,300,000 distinct CDR3 sequences appear in this sample, 55% to 75% of them only once. About 6.7% of the sample goes to the ten largest clones.

Donors were 35 to 40 systemically healthy Caucasian individuals from Russia aged about 6 to 100 years. Each donor gave roughly 11 milliliters of peripheral blood, drawn into EDTA-treated Vacutainer tubes. Ficoll-Paque density-gradient centrifugation was used to isolate PBMCs, with at least 6.5 million per sample. Trizol reagent was used to extract total RNA from PBMCs, with at least 5.5 micrograms per sample. For every donor, flow cytometry on a PBMC aliquot measured the percentage of naive CD45RAhigh/CD27high T cells. CDR1 and CDR2, per the germline V gene, are MGHRA and YSYEKL. The CDR3 starts with the cysteine, ends with the phenylalanine, and has 16 residues. Only the CDR3 DNA is retained, 48 bases long and in frame from the first base. Deletion took 0 bases off V and 1 base off J, with a span of 12 bases between the germline ends. In regard to this clonotype: There is no known antigen for this receptor. Per-nucleotide qualities are absent, and no much larger clonotype sits a single base away.

The sequence joins TRBV4-1 to TRBJ1-2; the D gene identity is not certain. The specimen sequenced was blood. The clonotype originates from a man younger than 30 in good health. The CDR3 reads as follows: CASSQEGAQHNYGYTF. The nucleotides are TGCGCCAGCAGCCAAGAGGGTGCCCAGCATAACTATGGCTACACCTTC.